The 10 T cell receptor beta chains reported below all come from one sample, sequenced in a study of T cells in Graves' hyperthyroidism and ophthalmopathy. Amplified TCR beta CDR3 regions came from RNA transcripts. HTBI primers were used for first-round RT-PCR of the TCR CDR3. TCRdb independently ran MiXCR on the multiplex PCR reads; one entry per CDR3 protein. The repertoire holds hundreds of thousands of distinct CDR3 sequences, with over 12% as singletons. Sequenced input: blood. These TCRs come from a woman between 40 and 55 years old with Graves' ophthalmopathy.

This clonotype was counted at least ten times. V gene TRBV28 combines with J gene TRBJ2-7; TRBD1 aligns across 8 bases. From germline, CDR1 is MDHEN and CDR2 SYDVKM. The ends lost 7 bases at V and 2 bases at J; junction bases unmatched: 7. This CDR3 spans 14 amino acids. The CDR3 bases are TGTGCCAGCATTGGGACAGGATCAGCCTACGAGCAGTACTTC. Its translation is CASIGTGSAYEQYF. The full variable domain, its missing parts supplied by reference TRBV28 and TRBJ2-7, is DVKVTQSSRYLVKRTGEKVFLECVQDMDHENMFWYRQDPGLGLRLIYFSYDVKMKEKGDIPEGYSVSREKKERFSLILESASTNQTSMYLCASIGTGSAYEQYFGPGTRLTVT.

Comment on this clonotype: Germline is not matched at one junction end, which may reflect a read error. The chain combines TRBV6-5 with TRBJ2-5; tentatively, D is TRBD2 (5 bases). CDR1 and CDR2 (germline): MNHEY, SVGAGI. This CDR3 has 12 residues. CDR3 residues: CTSNGGQETQYF. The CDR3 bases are TGTACCAGCAACGGAGGACAAGAGACCCAGTACTTC.

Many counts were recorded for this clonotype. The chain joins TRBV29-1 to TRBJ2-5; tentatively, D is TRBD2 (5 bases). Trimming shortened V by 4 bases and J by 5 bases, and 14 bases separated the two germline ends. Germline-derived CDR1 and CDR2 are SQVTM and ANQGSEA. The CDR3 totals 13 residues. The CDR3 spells CSVVRAADETQYF. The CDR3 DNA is TGCAGCGTTGTGAGGGCCGCCGATGAGACCCAGTACTTC.

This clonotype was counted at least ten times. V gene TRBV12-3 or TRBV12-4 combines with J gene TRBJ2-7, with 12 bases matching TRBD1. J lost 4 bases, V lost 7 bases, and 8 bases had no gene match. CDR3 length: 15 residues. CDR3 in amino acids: CASTEGQGAWYEQYF. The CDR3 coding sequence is TGTGCCAGCACCGAGGGACAGGGGGCATGGTACGAGCAGTACTTC.

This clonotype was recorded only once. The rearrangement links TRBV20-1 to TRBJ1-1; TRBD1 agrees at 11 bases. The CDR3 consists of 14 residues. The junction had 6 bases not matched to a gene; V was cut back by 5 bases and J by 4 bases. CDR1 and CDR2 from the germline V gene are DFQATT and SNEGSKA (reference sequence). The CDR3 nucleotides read TGCAGTGCTGCCGGGACAGGGGGAGTCACTGAAGCTTTCTTT. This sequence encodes CSAAGTGGVTEAFF.

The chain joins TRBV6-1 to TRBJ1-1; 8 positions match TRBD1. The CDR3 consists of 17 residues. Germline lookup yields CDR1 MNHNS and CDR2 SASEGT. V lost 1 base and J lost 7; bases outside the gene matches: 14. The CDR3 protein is CASSEGTGFGGYDEAFF. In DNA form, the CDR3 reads TGTGCCAGCAGTGAAGGGACAGGGTTTGGCGGGTACGATGAAGCTTTCTTT.

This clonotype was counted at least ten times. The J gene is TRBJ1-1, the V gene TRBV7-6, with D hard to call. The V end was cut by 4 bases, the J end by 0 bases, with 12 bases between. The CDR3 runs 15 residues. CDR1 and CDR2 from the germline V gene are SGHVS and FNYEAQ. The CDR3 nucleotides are TGTGCCAGCAGCTCCCTATCAGCTATGAACACTGAAGCTTTCTTT. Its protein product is CASSSLSAMNTEAFF.

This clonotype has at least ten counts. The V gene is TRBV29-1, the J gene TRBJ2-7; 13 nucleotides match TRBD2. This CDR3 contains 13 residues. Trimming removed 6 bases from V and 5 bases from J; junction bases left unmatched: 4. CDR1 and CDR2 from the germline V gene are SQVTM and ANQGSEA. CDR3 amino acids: CSVRLAGGHEQYF. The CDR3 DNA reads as TGCAGCGTCCGACTAGCGGGAGGCCACGAGCAGTACTTC.

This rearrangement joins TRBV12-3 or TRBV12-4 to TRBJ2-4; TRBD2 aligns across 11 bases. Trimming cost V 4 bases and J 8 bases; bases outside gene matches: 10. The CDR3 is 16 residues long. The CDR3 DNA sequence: TGTGCCAGCAGTTCTAGACTAGCGGGATCCTTGGACATTCAGTACTTC. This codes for CASSSRLAGSLDIQYF.

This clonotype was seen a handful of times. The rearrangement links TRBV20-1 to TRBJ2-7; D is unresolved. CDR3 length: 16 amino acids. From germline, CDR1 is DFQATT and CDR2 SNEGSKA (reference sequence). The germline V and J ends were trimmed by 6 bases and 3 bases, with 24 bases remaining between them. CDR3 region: CSAISLDPGMGYEQYF. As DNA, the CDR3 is TGCAGTGCCATATCACTCGACCCTGGAATGGGCTACGAGCAGTACTTC.